This TCR beta chain originates from a study of cytomegalovirus exposure and HLA in healthy donors. The CDR3 totals 12 residues. Germline V gene lookup returns CDR1 SGHNT and CDR2 YYREEE (reference sequence). V lost 1 base and J 10 bases, leaving 6 bases between the germline ends. It was with 60 Vbeta and 13 Jbeta primers that the PCR ran. Repertoires were generated with immunoSEQ multiplex PCR, while TCRdb's copy carries only in-frame clones and drops some. The repertoire consists of fewer than 150,000 clones, with around 81% occurring once and the leading ten covering approximately 2.8%. Turning to this clone: Its antigen is as yet unknown.

Study results and limitations: Most of the TCR beta V segments (in an earlier analysis) were productive either about 87% or about 30% of the time.

The chain employs TRBV5-4 and TRBJ1-6; D is ambiguous. This TCR was sampled from a male donor in good health and CMV-seronegative. Sequenced: PBMCs. The CDR3 DNA reads TGTGCCAGCAGCTTGAGTGGCTCACCCCTCCACTTT. This codes for CASSLSGSPLHF.